These T cell receptor beta chains were read from a single sample in a study of blood T cell repertoires in COVID-19. Measured with immunoSEQ multiplex PCR; TCRdb has only the in-frame clones, and not every one. Among about 190,000 clones, 70% to 85% were seen once, and the ten largest hold 2.5% to 3.5%. The sample comprised PBMCs or T cells enriched from blood (not recorded which). Source of these receptors: a woman under 40 who had recovered from COVID-19. Each CDR3 is given with its conserved first and last residue. The D gene is left open where the match is weak. The size field is filled for only some rows; it gives once, few, many or a size class.

DNA: TGCGCCAGCAGCTGGACAGGGGATCAGCCCCAGCATTTT
CDR3: CASSWTGDQPQHF
V: TRBV5-1
D: TRBD1
J: TRBJ1-5
size: -

DNA: TGCGCCAGCAGCCAACCCTATAGCAATCAGCCCCAGCATTTT
CDR3: CASSQPYSNQPQHF
V: TRBV4-1
D: -
J: TRBJ1-5
size: -

DNA: TGCGCCAGCAGCACCGGGCAGGGTACGAATAATTCACCCCTCCACTTT
CDR3: CASSTGQGTNNSPLHF
V: TRBV5-1
D: -
J: TRBJ1-6
size: -

DNA: TGTGCCAGCAGCGCCCGGGGGAGTGGAGCGAACACTGAAGCTTTCTTT
CDR3: CASSARGSGANTEAFF
V: TRBV11-3
D: -
J: TRBJ1-1
size: -

DNA: TGTGCCAGCAGCTCCCCCAGCGCCAATCAGCCCCAGCATTTT
CDR3: CASSSPSANQPQHF
V: TRBV5-8
D: -
J: TRBJ1-5
size: -

DNA: TGTGCCTGGAGTCGGCGTCAGGTGGGCAGAGATTATAGCAATCAGCCCCAGCATTTT
CDR3: CAWSRRQVGRDYSNQPQHF
V: TRBV30
D: -
J: TRBJ1-5
size: -

DNA: TGTGCCACTAGAGACTCTGGGGCCAACGTCCTGACTTTC
CDR3: CATRDSGANVLTF
V: TRBV6-5
D: -
J: TRBJ2-6
size: -

DNA: TGTGCCAGCAGTTTACAGGGGCGGCAGCCCCAGCATTTT
CDR3: CASSLQGRQPQHF
V: TRBV27
D: -
J: TRBJ1-5
size: -

DNA: TGCGCCAGCAGCCAAGATCCAGGGATGGCTATTGGCTACACCTTC
CDR3: CASSQDPGMAIGYTF
V: TRBV4-1
D: -
J: TRBJ1-2
size: once

DNA: TGTGCCAGCAGCCAGAAGACAGGGCCAAGCTCTGGGGCCAACGTCCTGACTTTC
CDR3: CASSQKTGPSSGANVLTF
V: TRBV3-1/TRBV3-2
D: TRBD1
J: TRBJ2-6
size: -

DNA: TGTGCCAGCAGCCCAGCCCCAGGGGTAACTAATGAAAAACTGTTTTTT
CDR3: CASSPAPGVTNEKLFF
V: TRBV7-4
D: -
J: TRBJ1-4
size: -

DNA: TGTGCCAGCAAAGGAGGTTCGGACGAGCAGTACTTC
CDR3: CASKGGSDEQYF
V: TRBV2
D: -
J: TRBJ2-7
size: -

DNA: TGTGCCAGCCGAGGCGGGAGGGCTTACAATGAGCAGTTCTTC
CDR3: CASRGGRAYNEQFF
V: TRBV6-6
D: TRBD2
J: TRBJ2-1
size: -

DNA: TGTGCCAGTAGTTCTCGGGATTTTCATGGAAACACCATATATTTT
CDR3: CASSSRDFHGNTIYF
V: TRBV19
D: -
J: TRBJ1-3
size: few

DNA: TGTGCCAGCAGCTTAGAGCGGACTAGTTATAATACGCAGTATTTT
CDR3: CASSLERTSYNTQYF
V: TRBV11-2
D: TRBD2
J: TRBJ2-3
size: -

DNA: TGTGCCAGCACCCAACGAGGGCAGCAGTACTTC
CDR3: CASTQRGQQYF
V: TRBV6-5
D: -
J: TRBJ2-7
size: few

DNA: TGTGCCACCAGCAGAGATACCCCGGGGAGCAATCAGCCCCAGCATTTT
CDR3: CATSRDTPGSNQPQHF
V: TRBV15
D: -
J: TRBJ1-5
size: -

DNA: TGTGCCATCAGAGAATACCCGGGTGAGCAGTTCTTC
CDR3: CAIREYPGEQFF
V: TRBV10-3
D: -
J: TRBJ2-1
size: -

DNA: TGTGCCACCCAATTAGCGGGAGTCGGGGCAGATACGCAGTATTTT
CDR3: CATQLAGVGADTQYF
V: TRBV24-1
D: TRBD2
J: TRBJ2-3
size: -

DNA: TGTGCCAGCAGTTCGTCGGACAGGGGGGACACTGAAGCTTTCTTT
CDR3: CASSSSDRGDTEAFF
V: TRBV28
D: TRBD1
J: TRBJ1-1
size: -

DNA: TGTGCCAGTAGTCCAGACAGGCCTGGAGGCCCTGAAGCTTTCTTT
CDR3: CASSPDRPGGPEAFF
V: TRBV19
D: -
J: TRBJ1-1
size: once

DNA: TGTGCCAGCAGTTCTGGCATAACAGATAATTCACCCCTCCACTTT
CDR3: CASSSGITDNSPLHF
V: TRBV27
D: -
J: TRBJ1-6
size: -

DNA: TGTGCCAGCAGTCCTCAGGGGGAAGTTAAAAAACTGTTTTTT
CDR3: CASSPQGEVKKLFF
V: TRBV2
D: TRBD1
J: TRBJ1-4
size: -

DNA: TGTGCCAGTAGCCCGACAGGGCCAACCGGGGAGCTGTTTTTT
CDR3: CASSPTGPTGELFF
V: TRBV19
D: TRBD1
J: TRBJ2-2
size: -

DNA: TGTGCCAGCTCACCGGCGACAGGGCTAGCCAAAAACATTCAGTACTTC
CDR3: CASSPATGLAKNIQYF
V: TRBV18
D: TRBD1
J: TRBJ2-4
size: -

DNA: TGCAGTGCTAGAGGTACGAGGGAGCAGTACTTC
CDR3: CSARGTREQYF
V: TRBV20-1
D: -
J: TRBJ2-7
size: many

DNA: TGTGCCAGCAGCTCATGGGACACACTTTTGAACTATGGCTACACCTTC
CDR3: CASSSWDTLLNYGYTF
V: TRBV7-6
D: -
J: TRBJ1-2
size: -

DNA: TGTGCCAGCAGCGCAACCGTCAGAGGGGGCGCCTACAATGAGCAGTTCTTC
CDR3: CASSATVRGGAYNEQFF
V: TRBV11-3
D: TRBD1
J: TRBJ2-1
size: -

DNA: TGTGCCAGCAGCTTAGAACTCGGGACAGGGAGCCACGAGCAGTACTTC
CDR3: CASSLELGTGSHEQYF
V: TRBV11-2
D: TRBD1
J: TRBJ2-7
size: -

DNA: TGTGCCAGCAGTTCCGGACTATCCTCAGATACGCAGTATTTT
CDR3: CASSSGLSSDTQYF
V: TRBV6-5
D: -
J: TRBJ2-3
size: -

DNA: TGTGCCAGCAGCCCCCGACGGGCAGGGACCGGGGAGCTGTTTTTT
CDR3: CASSPRRAGTGELFF
V: TRBV14
D: -
J: TRBJ2-2
size: -

DNA: TGTGCCAGCAGCTTAAGACAGGGCTACGAGCAGTACTTC
CDR3: CASSLRQGYEQYF
V: TRBV7-6
D: TRBD1
J: TRBJ2-7
size: -

DNA: TGTGCCAGCAGCCTCGGTGAAGCTTTCTTT
CDR3: CASSLGEAFF
V: TRBV2
D: -
J: TRBJ1-1
size: few